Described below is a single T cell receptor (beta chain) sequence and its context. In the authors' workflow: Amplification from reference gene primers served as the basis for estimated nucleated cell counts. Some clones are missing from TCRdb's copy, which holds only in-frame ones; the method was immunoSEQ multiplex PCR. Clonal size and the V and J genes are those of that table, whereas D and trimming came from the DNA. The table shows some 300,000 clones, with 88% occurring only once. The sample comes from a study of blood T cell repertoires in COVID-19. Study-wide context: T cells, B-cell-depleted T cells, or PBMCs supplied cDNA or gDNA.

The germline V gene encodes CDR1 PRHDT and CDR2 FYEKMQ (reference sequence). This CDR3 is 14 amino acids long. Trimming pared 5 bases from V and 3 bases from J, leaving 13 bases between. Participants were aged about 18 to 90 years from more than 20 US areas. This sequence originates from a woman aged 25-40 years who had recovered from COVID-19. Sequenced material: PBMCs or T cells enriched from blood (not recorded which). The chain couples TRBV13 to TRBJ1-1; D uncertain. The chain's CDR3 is CASSVPGSDTEAFF. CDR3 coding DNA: TGTGCCAGCAGCGTCCCCGGGAGTGACACTGAAGCTTTCTTT.